Shown below are 26 T cell receptor beta chains from a single sample sequenced in a study of shared clonotypes between healthy human individuals. Method: immunoSEQ multiplex PCR; TCRdb's copy keeps in-frame clones and lacks some. The sample comprises around 500,000 clones, approximately 80% of which are singletons, and 13% rests with the top ten. The sequencing input was PBMCs. The receptors originated from a woman in her thirties or forties in good health. Some clones in this sample may be carry-over from other donors' samples.

The V call is TRBV30, the J call TRBJ1-3; the D is unclear. This CDR3 has 12 residues. Trimming removed 2 bases from V and 3 bases from J, with 5 bases in between. Germline V CDR1 and CDR2: GTSNPN, SVGIG (reference sequence). The CDR3: CAWSSVGNTIYF. CDR3 coding DNA: TGTGCCTGGAGTTCGGTTGGAAACACCATATATTTT.

The V gene is TRBV7-5, the J gene TRBJ2-1; the table assigns TRBD2, which was not confirmed against the DNA. TRBV7-5 is marked as a pseudogene. CDR3 length: 16 amino acids. CDR3 nucleotides: TGTGTCAGAAGCTTCCCTCCTAGCGGGAGGGCCAGTGAGCAGTTCTTC. Protein product: CVRSFPPSGRASEQFF.

CDR3 nucleotide sequence: TGTGCCAGCTCACCACGGACAGGGGGCACAGATACGCAGTATTTT. Translating gives CASSPRTGGTDTQYF. The chain has TRBV18 and TRBJ2-3; 9 bases fit TRBD1. The trim removed 1 base at V and 1 base at J, leaving 0 bases unmatched. The germline V gene has CDR1 KGHSH and CDR2 LQKENI. This CDR3 has 15 amino acids.

This chain uses TRBV5-1 with TRBJ2-5; 8 bases line up with TRBD2. From germline, CDR1 is SGHRS and CDR2 YFSETQ. V was pared by 0 bases and J by 4 bases, with 11 bases of the junction left unmatched. The CDR3 contains 17 residues. This CDR3 reads CASSLGTRREGLETQYF. The CDR3 bases are TGCGCCAGCAGCTTGGGGACACGTCGGGAGGGCCTAGAGACCCAGTACTTC.

The gene calls are TRBV14 and TRBJ2-7, with 8 bases fitting TRBD2. Trimming removed 2 bases from V and 6 bases from J; junction bases left unmatched: 6. The CDR3 contains 14 residues. Germline V gives CDR1 SGHDN, CDR2 FVKESK. The CDR3 nucleotides are TGTGCCAGCAGCCAATTAGCGGGATTAACCGAGCAGTACTTC. It specifies CASSQLAGLTEQYF.

This clone was recorded a few times. This chain links TRBV28 with TRBJ1-1; D not resolved. CDR1 MDHEN and CDR2 SYDVKM come from the germline V gene. V shed 4 bases and J shed 10 bases, with 19 bases lying between them. The CDR3 runs 14 residues. In DNA form, the CDR3 reads TGTGCCAGCAGTTCACCCAATTACCCCGGCGGAGCTTTCTTT. It translates to CASSSPNYPGGAFF.

This clone has ten or more counts. The rearrangement joins TRBV10-3 to TRBJ2-3; 7 positions match TRBD2. The length of the CDR3 is 17 residues. Germline CDR1 reads ENHRY; CDR2 reads SYGVKD. V was pared by 3 bases and J by 0 bases, with 9 bases of the junction left unmatched. In DNA, the CDR3 is TGTGCCATCAGTGACGGTTTAGCGGGTGCTAGCACAGATACGCAGTATTTT. Its translation: CAISDGLAGASTDTQYF.

In its sample, this clone was seen a few times. The CDR3 DNA reads as TGTGCCATCAGTACTAGCGGGAGCTCTCTTGAGCAGTTCTTC. Its translation is CAISTSGSSLEQFF. V usage is TRBV10-3 and J usage is TRBJ2-1; 11 nucleotides line up with TRBD2. The junction had 6 bases not matched to a gene; V was cut back by 5 bases and J by 9 bases. The CDR3 runs to 14 residues. The V gene's germline CDR1 is ENHRY and CDR2 SYGVKD.

V is TRBV6-5 and J is TRBJ1-1; no definite D call. From germline, CDR1 is MNHEY and CDR2 SVGAGI. V was pared by 5 bases and J by 1 base, with 8 bases between. The CDR3 covers 13 residues. CDR3: CASSPKENTEAFF. For the CDR3, the DNA is TGTGCCAGCAGTCCCAAGGAGAACACTGAAGCTTTCTTT.

Only one count was recorded for this clone. This chain links TRBV10-3 with TRBJ2-3; 9 nucleotides match TRBD2. The CDR3 is 16 amino acids. J gave up 4 bases and V 10 bases, and 15 bases lay outside the gene matches. Germline-derived CDR1 and CDR2 are ENHRY and SYGVKD. CDR3 protein: CATGAAGGRTADTQYF. CDR3 DNA sequence: TGTGCCACCGGGGCTGCGGGAGGGAGGACTGCAGATACGCAGTATTTT.

The J gene is TRBJ1-5, the V gene TRBV6-4, with D tentatively TRBD1 (6 bases). The V end was cut by 1 base, the J end by 2 bases, with 15 bases between. The V gene's germline CDR1 is MRHNA and CDR2 SNTAGT. This CDR3 comprises 17 residues. The CDR3 loop is CASSDLGGWRGNQPQHF. The CDR3 bases are TGTGCCAGCAGTGACTTGGGGGGCTGGAGAGGCAATCAGCCCCAGCATTTT.

With regard to this clone: Other DNA sequences from this sample encode an identical CDR3 as well. For the CDR3, the DNA is TGCGCCAGCAGCTTGTCCGGCATGAACACTGAAGCTTTCTTT. Translation gives CASSLSGMNTEAFF. This chain uses TRBV5-1 with TRBJ1-1; D is unclear. The CDR3 is 14 residues long. V shed 1 base and J shed 0 bases, with 7 bases lying between them. The germline CDR1 and CDR2 sequences are SGHRS and YFSETQ.

This rearrangement joins TRBV11-3 to TRBJ1-1; 9 bases agree with TRBD1. Looked up from germline, CDR1 is SGHNT and CDR2 is YENEEA. The CDR3 totals 14 residues. The junction had 2 bases not matched to a gene; V was cut back by 5 bases and J by 1 base. This CDR3 reads CASSTQGANTEAFF. CDR3 sequence (DNA): TGTGCCAGCAGCACACAGGGGGCGAACACTGAAGCTTTCTTT.

The rearrangement links TRBV5-4 to TRBJ2-7; D gene ambiguous. Germline V lookup: CDR1 SGHNT, CDR2 YYREEE (reference sequence). This CDR3 comprises 15 residues. V was shortened by 0 bases and J by 3 bases, with 13 bases between the two germline ends. DNA for the CDR3: TGTGCCAGCAGCTTGGGACGGATGGGAAGCTACGAGCAGTACTTC. Its translation: CASSLGRMGSYEQYF.

The chain links TRBV28 to TRBJ1-5; D is unresolved. CDR1 MDHEN and CDR2 SYDVKM come from the germline V gene. The CDR3 spans 14 residues. Trimming left V 2 bases short and J 5 bases short, with 10 bases between. The CDR3 coding sequence is TGTGCCAGCAGTTTAACGGGTCCCTATCAGCCCCAGCATTTT. It is translated as CASSLTGPYQPQHF. Full variable domain (rest looked up from reference TRBV28 and TRBJ1-5): DVKVTQSSRYLVKRTGEKVFLECVQDMDHENMFWYRQDPGLGLRLIYFSYDVKMKEKGDIPEGYSVSREKKERFSLILESASTNQTSMYLCASSLTGPYQPQHFGDGTRLSIL.

The CDR3 protein is CASSLSDRVLGGEFTDTQYF. The CDR3 coding sequence is TGTGCCAGCAGTTTATCGGACAGGGTTTTGGGGGGTGAATTCACAGATACGCAGTATTTT. This chain links TRBV28 with TRBJ2-3, with 8 bases that match TRBD1. Trimming removed 1 base from V and 2 bases from J; junction bases left unmatched: 17. There are 20 residues in the CDR3. CDR1 and CDR2 (germline): MDHEN, SYDVKM.

A word on this clone: This sample also contains other DNA sequences that code for the same CDR3. The chain is built from TRBV19 and TRBJ2-3; D not certain. CDR3 length: 13 residues. The V end was cut by 0 bases, the J end by 1 base, with 2 bases between. Germline values: CDR1 LNHDA, CDR2 SQIVND (reference sequence). CDR3 in DNA: TGTGCCAGTAGTATAGAACGCACAGATACGCAGTATTTT. This translates into CASSIERTDTQYF. Combining the CDR3 with reference TRBV19 and TRBJ2-3 gives the whole variable domain DGGITQSPKYLFRKEGQNVTLSCEQNLNHDAMYWYRQDPGQGLRLIYYSQIVNDFQKGDIAEGYSVSREKKESFPLTVTSAQKNPTAFYLCASSIERTDTQYFGPGTRLTVL.

This clone was observed a few times. The sample carries other DNA sequences with the same CDR3. This chain joins TRBV4-3 and TRBJ1-2; no definite D call. This CDR3 spans 14 amino acids. Germline CDR1 LGHNA, CDR2 YSLEER. Between the trimmed V and J ends, which lost 3 bases and 0 bases, there was a span of 8 bases. The DNA of the CDR3 is TGCGCCAGCAGCCAGGAAGGGACTAACTATGGCTACACCTTC. This codes for CASSQEGTNYGYTF.

This chain uses TRBV4-3 with TRBJ2-7, with TRBD2 matching over 9 bases. From germline, CDR1 is LGHNA and CDR2 YSLEER. This CDR3 has 14 amino acids. V lost 0 bases, J lost 3 bases, and 0 bases stayed unmatched. The CDR3 nucleotides read TGCGCCAGCAGCCAAGAGCGGGAGGGCTACGAGCAGTACTTC. Amino acids: CASSQEREGYEQYF.

The chain carries TRBV7-2 and TRBJ1-1; possibly TRBD1 for D (6 bases). V lost 5 bases and J lost 10, with 20 bases in between. Germline CDR1 SGHTA, CDR2 FQGNSA. The CDR3 totals 14 residues. CDR3 DNA sequence: TGTGCCAGCAGCGGCGGGACACAAGGGGGGGGAGCTTTCTTT. Amino acids: CASSGGTQGGGAFF. The full variable domain, in which reference TRBV7-2 and TRBJ1-1 provide the parts outside the CDR3, is GAGVSQSPSNKVTEKGKDVELRCDPISGHTALYWYRQSLGQGLEFLIYFQGNSAPDKSGLPSDRFSAERTGGSVSTLTIQRTQQEDSAVYLCASSGGTQGGGAFFGQGTRLTVV.

This clone has more than one count but fewer than ten. V gene TRBV29-1 combines with J gene TRBJ2-3; 8 bases fit TRBD2. Germline values: CDR1 SQVTM, CDR2 ANQGSEA. Trimming at V came to 5 bases and at J to 3 bases, leaving 7 bases not matched to a gene. This CDR3 contains 14 residues. The CDR3 nucleotides are TGCAGCGTTTCTCTCGGGACTAGAACAGATACGCAGTATTTT. Translating gives CSVSLGTRTDTQYF.

This clone was seen more than once but under ten times. The rearrangement links TRBV6-4 to TRBJ1-5, with 9 bases matching TRBD1. Germline lookup yields CDR1 MRHNA and CDR2 SNTAGT. J gave up 10 bases and V 3 bases, and 4 bases lay outside the gene matches. The CDR3 covers 13 residues. The CDR3 protein is CASSEGQGNPQHF. In nucleotides, the CDR3 is TGTGCCAGCAGTGAGGGACAGGGTAATCCCCAGCATTTT.

V gene TRBV18 combines with J gene TRBJ1-2, with 7 bases that match TRBD1. The CDR3 has 14 residues. The germline gives CDR1 KGHSH, CDR2 LQKENI. Trimming took 8 bases from V and 3 from J; bases not matched to a gene: 9. In nucleotides, the CDR3 is TGTGCCAGCGGGAAAGATCAGGGGGACTATGGCTACACCTTC. Protein product: CASGKDQGDYGYTF.

The chain employs TRBV5-6 and TRBJ2-1; 8 bases are shared with TRBD1. CDR3 length: 15 amino acids. V shed 4 bases and J 2 bases; nucleotides not matched to a gene: 5. Germline V gene lookup returns CDR1 SGHDT and CDR2 YYEEEE. CDR3 in amino acids: CASSLDRGPYNEQFF. Written as DNA, the CDR3 is TGTGCCAGCAGCCTAGACAGGGGCCCCTACAATGAGCAGTTCTTC. Together with reference TRBV5-6 and TRBJ2-1, the CDR3 gives the full variable domain: DAGVTQSPTHLIKTRGQQVTLRCSPKSGHDTVSWYQQALGQGPQFIFQYYEEEERQRGNFPDRFSGHQFPNYSSELNVNALLLGDSALYLCASSLDRGPYNEQFFGPGTRLTVL.

The table lists this clone with a few counts. This sequence joins TRBV2 and TRBJ1-5; a weak D match, TRBD1 (5 bases). The CDR3 is 13 residues long. V dropped 6 bases and J dropped 6 bases, with 12 bases sitting between them. CDR1 is SNHLY, CDR2 FYNNEI, per germline. CDR3 region: CASRGEGVQPQHF. The CDR3 nucleotides read TGTGCCAGCAGGGGGGAGGGTGTTCAGCCCCAGCATTTT.

Remarks on this clone: A far larger clone is just one base off, so this is likely a read error. V usage is TRBV15 and J usage is TRBJ1-6, with 8 bases matching TRBD1. This CDR3 has 15 residues. Germline CDR1 reads LNHNV; CDR2 reads YYDKDF (reference sequence). For the CDR3, the DNA is TGTGTCACCAGCAGAAGAACAGGGGGTCGATCACCCCTCCACTTT. It yields the protein CVTSRRTGGRSPLHF.